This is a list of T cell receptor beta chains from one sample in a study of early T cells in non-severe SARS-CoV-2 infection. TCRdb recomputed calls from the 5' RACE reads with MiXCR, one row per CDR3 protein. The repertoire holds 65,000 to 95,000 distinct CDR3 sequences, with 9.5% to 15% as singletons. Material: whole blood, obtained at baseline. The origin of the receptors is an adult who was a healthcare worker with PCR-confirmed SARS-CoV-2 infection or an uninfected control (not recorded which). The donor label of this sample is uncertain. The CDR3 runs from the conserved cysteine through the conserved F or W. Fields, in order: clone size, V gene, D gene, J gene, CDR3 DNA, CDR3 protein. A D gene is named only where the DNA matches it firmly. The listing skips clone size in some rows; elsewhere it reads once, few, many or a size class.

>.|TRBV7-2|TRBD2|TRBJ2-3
TGTGCCAGCAGCTTTGCCGCGGGGGGTACAGATACGCAGTATTTT
CASSFAAGGTDTQYF
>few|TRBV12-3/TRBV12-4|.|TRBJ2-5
TGTGCCAGCGGGGGGCCGGGGGAGACCCAGTACTTC
CASGGPGETQYF
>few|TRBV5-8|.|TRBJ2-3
TGTGCCAGCAGCTTTACCCGCCTAAGTTTGTATTTT
CASSFTRLSLYF
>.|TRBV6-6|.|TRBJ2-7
TGTGCCAGCAGTTACTCGCTCGGTGTGTACTTC
CASSYSLGVYF
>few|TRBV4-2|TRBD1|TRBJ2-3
TGTGCCAGCAGCCTCCGGGACAGGTCAACAGATACGCAGTATTTT
CASSLRDRSTDTQYF
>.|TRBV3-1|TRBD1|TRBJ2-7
TGTGCCAGCAGCCAAATTAACAGGGGCGACGAGCAGTACTTC
CASSQINRGDEQYF
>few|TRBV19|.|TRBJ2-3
TGTGCCAGTAGTACCCAATCCGCGGCCCTAGGACTAAATACGCAGTATTTT
CASSTQSAALGLNTQYF
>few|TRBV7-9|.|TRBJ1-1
TGTGCCGGACGGACCGAGAACACTGAAGCTTTCTTT
CAGRTENTEAFF
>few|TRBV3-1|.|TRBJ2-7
TGTGCCAGCAGCTCGAGTGGGGGGCGCGAGCAGTACTTC
CASSSSGGREQYF
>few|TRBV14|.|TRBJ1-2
TGTGCCAGCAGCCAGGGGGCCAACTATGGCTACACCTTC
CASSQGANYGYTF
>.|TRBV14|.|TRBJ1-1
TGTGCCAGCAGCCAACCTCAGGGTCCGGACACTGAAGCTTTCTTT
CASSQPQGPDTEAFF
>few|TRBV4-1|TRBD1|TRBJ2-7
TGCGCCAGCAGCCTTCTGACAGGGGGCTCCTACGAGCAGTACTTC
CASSLLTGGSYEQYF
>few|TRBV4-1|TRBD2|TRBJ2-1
TGCGCCAGCAGCTATCCGGGACTAACGACCTACAATGAGCAGTTCTTC
CASSYPGLTTYNEQFF
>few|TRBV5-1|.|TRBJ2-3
TGCGCCAGCAGCTTGGATCCGGGACGGGCAGATACGCAGTATTTT
CASSLDPGRADTQYF
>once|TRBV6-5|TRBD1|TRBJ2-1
TGTGCCAGCAGGGGCATTACAGGGGGCGCGAAGAATGAGCAGTTCTTC
CASRGITGGAKNEQFF
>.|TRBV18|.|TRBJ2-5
TGTGCCAGCTCACGGAGCGACAGCTTCCAAGAGACCCAGTACTTC
CASSRSDSFQETQYF
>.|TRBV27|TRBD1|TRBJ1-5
TGTGCCAGCAGTCAGCAGGGGGCGGGGCAGCCCCAGCATTTT
CASSQQGAGQPQHF
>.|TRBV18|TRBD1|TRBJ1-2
TGTGCCAGCTCACCTGACAGGGATATATTCTATGGCTACACCTTC
CASSPDRDIFYGYTF
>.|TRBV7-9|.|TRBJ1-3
TGTGCCAGCAGCATCGGTTTACAGGGAACGGGAAACACCATATATTTT
CASSIGLQGTGNTIYF
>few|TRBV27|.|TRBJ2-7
TGTGCCAGCAGTTATAGGGACGAGCAGTACTTC
CASSYRDEQYF
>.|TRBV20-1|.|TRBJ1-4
TGCAGTGCTTTGATTTTTGACTCAGATGAAAAACTGTTTTTT
CSALIFDSDEKLFF
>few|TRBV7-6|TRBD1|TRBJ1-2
TGTGCCAGCAGCCCACAGGGGACCTATGGCTACACCTTC
CASSPQGTYGYTF
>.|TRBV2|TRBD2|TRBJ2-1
TGTGCGAGCAGCCCCTTGGCGGGAGTGAACAATGAGCAGTTCTTC
CASSPLAGVNNEQFF
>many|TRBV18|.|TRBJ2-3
TGTGCCAGCTCACCGTGGCGGACCACAGATACGCAGTATTTT
CASSPWRTTDTQYF
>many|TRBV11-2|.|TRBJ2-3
TGTGCCAGCAGCTTAGACGGGAGCACAGATACGCAGTATTTT
CASSLDGSTDTQYF
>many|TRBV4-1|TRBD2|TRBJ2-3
TGCGCCAGCAGCCAGGAAAACGGACTAGCGGGAGGCACAGATACGCAGTATTTT
CASSQENGLAGGTDTQYF
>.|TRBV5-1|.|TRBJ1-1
TGCGCCAGCAGCTTTAGCCCGGGGAACACTGAAGCTTTCTTT
CASSFSPGNTEAFF
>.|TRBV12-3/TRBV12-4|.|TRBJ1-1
TGTGCCAGCAGTTTTCGCAGGATGAACACTGAAGCTTTCTTT
CASSFRRMNTEAFF
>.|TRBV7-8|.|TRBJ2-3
TGTGCCAGCAGCTCATACGGACTAAGCACAGATACGCAGTATTTT
CASSSYGLSTDTQYF
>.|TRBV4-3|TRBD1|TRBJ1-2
TGCGCCAGCAGCCAAGATGAGGGGGCCCTCCTTGCTAACTATGGCTACACCTTC
CASSQDEGALLANYGYTF
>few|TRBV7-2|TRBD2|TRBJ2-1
TGTGCCAGCAGACCTAGCGGCCTCCGAAACCACTCCTACAATGAGCAGTTCTTC
CASRPSGLRNHSYNEQFF
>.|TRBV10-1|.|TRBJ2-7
TGCGCCAGCAGCCGGGACGGTTACGAGCAGTACTTC
CASSRDGYEQYF
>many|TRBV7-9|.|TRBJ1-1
TGTGCCAGCAGTCTACCGGGGAACACTGAAGCTTTCTTT
CASSLPGNTEAFF
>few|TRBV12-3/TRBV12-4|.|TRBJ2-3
TGTGCCAGCAGTTTGGGGTCCTTGGGCACAGATACGCAGTATTTT
CASSLGSLGTDTQYF
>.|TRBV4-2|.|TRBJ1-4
TGTGCCAGCAGCCAAGATGCCCTGGCCACAACTAATGAAAAACTGTTTTTT
CASSQDALATTNEKLFF
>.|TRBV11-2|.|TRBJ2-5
TGTGCCAGCAGCTCATACGGGGGTCAAGAGACCCAGTACTTC
CASSSYGGQETQYF
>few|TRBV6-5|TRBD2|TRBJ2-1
TGTGCCACCCGACGCATGAGCGGGAGTGTCTCCTACAATGAGCAGTTCTTC
CATRRMSGSVSYNEQFF
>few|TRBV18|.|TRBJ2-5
TGTGCCAGCTCACCACGGGTATTAGAGACCCAGTACTTC
CASSPRVLETQYF
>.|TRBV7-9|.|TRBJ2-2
TGTGCCAGCACCGACAGGCGTATTACCATTAACACCGGGGAGCTGTTTTTT
CASTDRRITINTGELFF
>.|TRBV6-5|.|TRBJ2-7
TGTGCCAGCAGTCCCCGTTCAGGGGTCAGCTCCTACGAGCAGTACTTC
CASSPRSGVSSYEQYF